Listed below are T cell receptor beta chains from one sample, sequenced in a study of CD8 T cells in Susac syndrome. From the immunoSEQ multiplex PCR reads, TCRdb called clonotypes with MiXCR, one entry per CDR3 protein. This sample has roughly 330,000 distinct CDR3 sequences; 92% occur once, and the top ten carry about 0.07%. Material: CD4+ T cells from PBMCs. The source is a human donor with multiple sclerosis. Both conserved end residues are part of each CDR3. D genes are given only for firm matches. A clone size is listed for some rows: how often the clone was seen (once, few, many), or a class if it is expanded.

>TRBV28|NA|TRBJ2-7|NA
CASSLLQGLYF
TGTGCCAGCAGTTTACTGCAGGGATTGTACTTC
>TRBV5-1|NA|TRBJ1-1|TRBD1
CASKEQGPNTEAFF
TGCGCCAGCAAGGAACAGGGGCCGAACACTGAAGCTTTCTTT
>TRBV3-1|NA|TRBJ1-1|NA
CASERTEKNTEAFF
TGTGCCAGCGAAAGGACGGAGAAGAACACTGAAGCTTTCTTT
>TRBV4-1|NA|TRBJ2-3|NA
CASSQLAGAGTDTQYF
TGCGCCAGCAGCCAGCTCGCTGGGGCGGGAACAGATACGCAGTATTTT
>TRBV7-2|NA|TRBJ2-7|NA
CASSSRTSYEQYF
TGTGCCAGCAGCTCCCGAACGAGCTACGAGCAGTACTTC
>TRBV5-6|few|TRBJ1-1|NA
CASSLGSLGAFF
TGTGCCAGCAGCTTGGGGTCCTTGGGGGCTTTCTTT
>TRBV29-1|NA|TRBJ1-1|NA
CSVRTLNTEAFF
TGCAGCGTAAGGACCCTGAACACTGAAGCTTTCTTT
>TRBV29-1|NA|TRBJ2-1|TRBD1
CSVAVGLTGGNEQFF
TGCAGCGTTGCGGTGGGGTTGACAGGGGGGAATGAGCAGTTCTTC
>TRBV25-1|once|TRBJ1-2|TRBD1
CASRGQRFYGYTF
TGTGCCAGCAGGGGACAGAGGTTCTATGGCTACACCTTC
>TRBV5-1|NA|TRBJ2-5|NA
CASSLGPGQETQYF
TGCGCCAGCAGCTTGGGGCCGGGTCAAGAGACCCAGTACTTC
>TRBV3-1|NA|TRBJ1-3|NA
CASSQGRVGGNTIYF
TGTGCCAGCAGCCAGGGCAGGGTCGGTGGAAACACCATATATTTT
>TRBV7-9|NA|TRBJ1-2|NA
CASSLATPAGGYTF
TGTGCCAGCAGCTTAGCGACCCCCGCTGGCGGCTACACCTTC
>TRBV5-4|NA|TRBJ1-6|TRBD1
CASSRGPDRVNSPLHF
TGTGCCAGCAGCCGCGGGCCGGACAGGGTTAACTCACCCCTCCACTTT
>TRBV3-1|once|TRBJ2-7|NA
CASSQNEYPYEQYF
TGTGCCAGCAGCCAAAACGAGTACCCATACGAGCAGTACTTC
>TRBV27|NA|TRBJ2-6|NA
CASSLFPSSGANVLTF
TGTGCCAGCAGTTTATTCCCCAGCTCTGGGGCCAACGTCCTGACTTTC
>TRBV24-1|NA|TRBJ2-1|NA
CATSDGRAQEQFF
TGTGCCACCAGTGATGGAAGGGCACAGGAGCAGTTCTTC
>TRBV5-1|NA|TRBJ2-2|NA
CASSLGVPPEWLFF
TGCGCCAGCAGCTTGGGAGTCCCCCCTGAGTGGCTGTTTTTT
>TRBV4-3|NA|TRBJ2-1|NA
CASSQDLLRPNSYNEQFF
TGCGCCAGCAGCCAAGATCTTCTTAGGCCCAACTCCTACAATGAGCAGTTCTTC
>TRBV2|NA|TRBJ2-1|NA
CASSPFMRGNEQFF
TGTGCCAGCAGCCCTTTTATGAGAGGCAATGAGCAGTTCTTC
>TRBV19|NA|TRBJ2-1|TRBD1
CASSINRDRKFF
TGTGCCAGTAGTATAAATCGGGACAGGAAGTTCTTC
>TRBV11-2|NA|TRBJ2-1|TRBD2
CASSSIAGRAYNEQFF
TGTGCCAGCAGCTCCATCGCAGGGAGGGCGTACAATGAGCAGTTCTTC
>TRBV5-4|NA|TRBJ1-6|NA
CASSLKGIDSPLHF
TGTGCCAGCAGCTTGAAGGGAATCGATTCACCCCTCCACTTT
>TRBV6-2/TRBV6-3|NA|TRBJ2-7|NA
CASSYRFYEQYF
TGTGCCAGCAGTTATAGGTTCTACGAGCAGTACTTC
>TRBV30|few|TRBJ2-5|NA
CAWRKNREQETQYF
TGTGCCTGGAGGAAAAACAGGGAACAAGAGACCCAGTACTTC
>TRBV20-1|NA|TRBJ2-6|NA
CSARAGRAGANVLTF
TGCAGTGCTAGAGCGGGGCGTGCTGGGGCCAACGTCCTGACTTTC
>TRBV7-2|NA|TRBJ2-5|NA
CASSRSVQTQYF
TGTGCCAGCAGCCGATCAGTACAGACCCAGTACTTC
>TRBV7-9|NA|TRBJ2-5|NA
CASSLTPGETQYF
TGTGCCAGCAGCTTAACTCCTGGGGAGACCCAGTACTTC
>TRBV7-9|NA|TRBJ2-3|NA
CASSRIGDTQYF
TGTGCCAGCAGCCGTATAGGAGATACGCAGTATTTT
>TRBV3-1|NA|TRBJ2-1|TRBD2
CASSQAAGGGLNEQFF
TGTGCCAGCAGCCAAGCAGCGGGGGGTGGGCTTAATGAGCAGTTCTTC
>TRBV12-3/TRBV12-4|NA|TRBJ2-5|TRBD2
CASSLVGLAGEETQYF
TGTGCCAGCAGTTTAGTCGGACTAGCGGGGGAGGAGACCCAGTACTTC
>TRBV5-1|NA|TRBJ1-2|NA
CASRPGSANYGYTF
TGCGCCAGCAGACCCGGAAGCGCGAACTATGGCTACACCTTC
>TRBV7-9|NA|TRBJ1-1|NA
CTPTPEAFF
TGTACTCCGACACCTGAAGCTTTCTTT
>TRBV11-2|NA|TRBJ1-1|NA
CASSLEQAEAFF
TGTGCCAGCAGCTTAGAACAGGCGGAAGCTTTCTTT
>TRBV12-3/TRBV12-4|NA|TRBJ2-3|NA
CASSRRLTDTQYF
TGTGCCAGCAGTCGCCGGCTCACAGATACGCAGTATTTT
>TRBV7-2|NA|TRBJ2-1|NA
CASSLAAGTSYNEQFF
TGTGCCAGCAGCTTAGCGGCGGGGACCTCCTACAATGAGCAGTTCTTC
>TRBV6-1|NA|TRBJ1-2|TRBD1
CAIRTGGFSGDYGYTF
TGTGCCATCCGGACAGGGGGCTTCTCCGGAGACTATGGCTACACCTTC
>TRBV7-2|NA|TRBJ2-7|TRBD2
CASSFALASEQYF
TGTGCCAGCAGCTTCGCACTAGCGAGCGAGCAGTACTTC
>TRBV20-1|NA|TRBJ2-3|NA
CSARGMGGRHTQYF
TGCAGTGCTAGAGGGATGGGAGGCCGGCATACGCAGTATTTT
>TRBV5-4|NA|TRBJ2-5|TRBD2
CASSWTGRETQYF
TGTGCCAGCAGCTGGACCGGGAGGGAGACCCAGTACTTC
>TRBV7-2|NA|TRBJ1-3|NA
CASSLEGGKGNTIYF
TGTGCCAGCAGCTTAGAGGGTGGGAAAGGAAACACCATATATTTT
>TRBV12-3/TRBV12-4|NA|TRBJ2-2|NA
CASSPRGAGTGELFF
TGTGCCAGCAGTCCCAGGGGGGCGGGCACCGGGGAGCTGTTTTTT
>TRBV20-1|few|TRBJ2-1|NA
CSARPYNEQFF
TGCAGTGCTCGCCCGTACAATGAGCAGTTCTTC
>TRBV10-1|NA|TRBJ1-4|NA
CASRSGPTNEKLFF
TGCGCCAGCAGGTCCGGACCAACTAATGAAAAACTGTTTTTT
>TRBV3-1|NA|TRBJ2-1|NA
CASSPEGSSYNEQFF
TGTGCCAGCAGCCCCGAGGGAAGCTCCTACAATGAGCAGTTCTTC
>TRBV5-1|NA|TRBJ1-1|NA
CASNAGTGNTEAFF
TGCGCCAGCAACGCCGGGACTGGGAACACTGAAGCTTTCTTT
>TRBV5-1|NA|TRBJ2-1|NA
CASSFQGAAEQFF
TGCGCCAGCAGCTTCCAAGGAGCGGCCGAGCAGTTCTTC
>TRBV19|NA|TRBJ1-1|NA
CASNPQGLQNTEAFF
TGTGCCAGTAATCCCCAAGGACTCCAGAACACTGAAGCTTTCTTT
>TRBV19|NA|TRBJ2-6|TRBD1
CASSSRQGRGSGANVLTF
TGTGCCAGTAGTTCCCGACAGGGACGGGGCTCTGGGGCCAACGTCCTGACTTTC
>TRBV5-1|NA|TRBJ1-2|NA
CASSLEGRINYGYTF
TGCGCCAGCAGCTTGGAGGGCCGGATTAACTATGGCTACACCTTC
>TRBV2|NA|TRBJ2-1|NA
CASSDIRGTYNEQFF
TGTGCCAGCAGCGATATTAGGGGGACCTACAATGAGCAGTTCTTC
>TRBV4-3|NA|TRBJ2-7|NA
CASSQERVISYEQYF
TGCGCCAGCAGCCAAGAGAGGGTGATCTCCTACGAGCAGTACTTC
>TRBV4-3|NA|TRBJ2-7|TRBD2
CASSSDAGGPVEQYF
TGCGCCAGCAGCAGTGATGCGGGAGGGCCTGTCGAGCAGTACTTC
>TRBV7-3|NA|TRBJ2-1|NA
CASSLVASAYNEQFF
TGTGCCAGCAGCTTAGTAGCTAGCGCCTACAATGAGCAGTTCTTC